This TCR beta chain originates from a study of blood T cell repertoires in COVID-19. At the level of the study: Sites in the United States, Italy and Spain provided acute and convalescent COVID-19 samples. Sources were T cells, B-cell-depleted T cells, or PBMCs; the material itself was cDNA or gDNA.

The CDR3 sequence is 16 residues long. Germline V gives CDR1 SNHLY, CDR2 FYNNEI. V shed 6 bases and J 1 base; nucleotides not matched to a gene: 6. Original data processing: Amplification with reference gene primers provided the estimates of nucleated cell counts. Assay: immunoSEQ multiplex PCR; the TCRdb copy retains only in-frame clones and omits some. The DNA gave D and trimming, while V, J and clone size come from that table. Among some 450,000 clones listed, 70% to 90% were seen once. Sequencing used peripheral blood. V and J are TRBV2 and TRBJ1-6; 7 bases align to TRBD1. This clonotype was obtained from a man younger than 30 with COVID-19, enrolled during active disease. CDR3 nucleotides: TGTGCCAGCAGCGTCCGGGACAGTTCCTATAATTCACCCCTCCACTTT. Protein product: CASSVRDSSYNSPLHF.